This T cell receptor (beta chain) was obtained from a study of blood T cell repertoires in COVID-19. Looking at the study overall: Italy, Spain and the United States were the sources of the convalescent and acute COVID-19 samples. From T cells, B-cell-depleted T cells, or PBMCs came the material, which was cDNA or gDNA.

Adults between roughly 18 and 90 years of age took part from 20 to 25 US areas. The length of the CDR3 is 16 residues. Germline assignment: CDR1 WSHSY and CDR2 SAAADI. V lost 7 bases to trimming and J lost 0 bases; unmatched junction nucleotides: 7. As originally analysed: Estimated nucleated cell counts came from reference gene primer amplification. The data were produced by immunoSEQ multiplex PCR, yet TCRdb's version contains in-frame clones alone and is incomplete. V and J calls and clone size follow that table, whereas D and trimming were derived from the DNA. The table lists hundreds of thousands of clones, roughly 87% of them singletons. This clone was counted a single time.

This receptor was obtained from a woman aged 18 to 35 with acute COVID-19. The sample was PBMCs or T cells enriched from blood (not recorded which). The genes are TRBV10-2 and TRBJ1-3; 9 bases align to TRBD1. The DNA of the CDR3 is TGCGCCAGCAAGGACAGGGGACTGAACTCTGGAAACACCATATATTTT. Protein: CASKDRGLNSGNTIYF.